The T cell receptor beta chain described here comes from a study of T-cell reconstitution after alpha-beta-depleted transplantation in children. Unique molecular identifiers were built into the TCRbeta library. TCRdb used MiXCR to reprocess the PCR reads, holding one entry per CDR3 protein. The table includes 250,000 or so distinct CDR3 sequences, more than 20% detected once. Trimming cost V 5 bases and J 2 bases, with 15 bases left between them. This CDR3 region has 15 residues. This clonotype originated in a female patient between 2 and 10 years old who had a stem cell transplant for congenital amegakaryocytic thrombocytopenia, so the T cells may come from the graft donor. The sequences come from PBMCs, mostly from graft donor cells, collected 360 days after TCRalphabeta/CD19-depleted stem cell transplant. The gene calls are TRBV12-3 or TRBV12-4 and TRBJ2-5; the D gene could be TRBD1 or TRBD2 (5 bases each). CDR3 nucleotides: TGTGCCAGCAGTCTCCGGGAACAGGCACAAGAGACCCAGTACTTC. Protein: CASSLREQAQETQYF.